Described below is a single T cell receptor beta chain sequence and its context. This entry belongs to a study of blood T cell repertoires in COVID-19. Authors' processing steps: Amplification with reference gene primers provided the estimates of nucleated cell counts. Some clones are missing from TCRdb's copy, which holds only in-frame ones; the method was immunoSEQ multiplex PCR. The V and J calls and clone size were taken over from that table, and D and trimming were inferred from the DNA. Here the sample spans about 260,000 clones, over 70% being singletons. J lost 2 bases, V lost 3 bases, and 3 bases had no gene match. CDR1 and CDR2 from the germline V gene are LNHDA and SQIVND (reference sequence). This CDR3 contains 15 residues.

This rearrangement joins TRBV19 to TRBJ1-3; TRBD1 agrees at 8 bases. The TCR comes from a human donor in a cohort sampled during active COVID-19. Sequenced sample: peripheral blood. The CDR3 sequence: CASSIKTGAGNTIYF. CDR3 in DNA: TGTGCCAGTAGTATCAAGACAGGGGCTGGAAACACCATATATTTT. Complete variable domain (other parts from reference TRBV19 and TRBJ1-3): DGGITQSPKYLFRKEGQNVTLSCEQNLNHDAMYWYRQDPGQGLRLIYYSQIVNDFQKGDIAEGYSVSREKKESFPLTVTSAQKNPTAFYLCASSIKTGAGNTIYFGEGSWLTVV.